This T cell receptor beta chain was documented in a study of T-cell memory formation after mild COVID-19. MiXCR, run by TCRdb on the 5' RACE reads, gives a single entry per CDR3 protein. Of hundreds of thousands of distinct CDR3 sequences in the sample, about 20% were seen once. The CDR3 runs to 16 residues. Germline V lookup: CDR1 SEHNR, CDR2 FQNEAQ (reference sequence). Trimming took 5 bases from V and 4 from J, leaving 17 bases between them. This clonotype has a handful of counts. The J gene is TRBJ1-4, the V gene TRBV7-9; possibly TRBD1 for D (6 bases). The TCR originated in a young man who had mild COVID-19 (a few samples of this study predate the infection). Cell type and time point are not known. Sequenced: PBMCs or a T cell subset sorted from them (not recorded which). The CDR3 is CASSIARQALNEKLFF. DNA of the CDR3: TGTGCCAGCAGCATCGCGAGACAGGCGCTTAATGAAAAACTGTTTTTT.